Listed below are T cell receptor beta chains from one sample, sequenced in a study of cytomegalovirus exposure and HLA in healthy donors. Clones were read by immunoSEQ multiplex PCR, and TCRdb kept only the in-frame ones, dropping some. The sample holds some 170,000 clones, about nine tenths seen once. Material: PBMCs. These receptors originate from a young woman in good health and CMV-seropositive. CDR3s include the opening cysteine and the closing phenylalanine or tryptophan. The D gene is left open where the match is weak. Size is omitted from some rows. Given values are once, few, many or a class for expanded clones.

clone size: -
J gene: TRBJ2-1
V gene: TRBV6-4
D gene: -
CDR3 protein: CASSGAENNEQFF
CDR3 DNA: TGTGCCAGCAGCGGAGCGGAAAACAATGAGCAGTTCTTC

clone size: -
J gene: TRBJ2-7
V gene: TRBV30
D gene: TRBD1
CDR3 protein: CAWTPSWDSSYEQYF
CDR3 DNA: TGTGCCTGGACCCCTTCATGGGACAGCTCCTACGAGCAGTACTTC

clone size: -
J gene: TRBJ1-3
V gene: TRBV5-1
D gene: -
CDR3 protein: CASSVDYNSGNTIYF
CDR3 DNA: TGCGCCAGCAGCGTGGATTACAACTCTGGAAACACCATATATTTT

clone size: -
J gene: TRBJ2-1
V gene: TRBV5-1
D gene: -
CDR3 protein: CASSSNSGSPYNEQFF
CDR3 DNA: TGCGCCAGCAGTTCCAATTCAGGTTCCCCCTACAATGAGCAGTTCTTC

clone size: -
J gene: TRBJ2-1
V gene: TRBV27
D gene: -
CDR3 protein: CASNPPGHLYNEQFF
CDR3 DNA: TGTGCCAGCAACCCCCCGGGACACCTCTACAATGAGCAGTTCTTC

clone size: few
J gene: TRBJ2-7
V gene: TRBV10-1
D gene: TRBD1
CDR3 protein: CASSADRGPPYEQYF
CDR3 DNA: TGCGCCAGCAGTGCCGACAGGGGACCCCCCTACGAGCAGTACTTC

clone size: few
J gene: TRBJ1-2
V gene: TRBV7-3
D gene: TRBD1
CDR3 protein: CASSLTGQDYGYTF
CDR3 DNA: TGTGCCAGCAGCTTAACGGGACAGGACTATGGCTACACCTTC

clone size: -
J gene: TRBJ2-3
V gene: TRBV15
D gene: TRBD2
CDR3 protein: CATSKLAGGNTDTQYF
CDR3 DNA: TGTGCCACCAGTAAACTAGCGGGAGGGAACACAGATACGCAGTATTTT

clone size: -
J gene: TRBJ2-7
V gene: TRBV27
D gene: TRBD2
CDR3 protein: CASSSGLAGPTYEQYF
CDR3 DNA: TGTGCCAGCAGTTCGGGACTAGCGGGGCCTACCTACGAGCAGTACTTC

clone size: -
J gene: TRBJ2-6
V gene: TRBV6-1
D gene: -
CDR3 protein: CATTGGANVLTF
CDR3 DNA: TGTGCCACAACGGGGGGGGCCAACGTCCTGACTTTC

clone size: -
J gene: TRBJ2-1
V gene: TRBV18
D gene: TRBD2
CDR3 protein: CASSRGTSGSWDEQFF
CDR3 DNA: TGTGCCAGCTCACGTGGGACTAGCGGATCCTGGGATGAGCAGTTCTTC

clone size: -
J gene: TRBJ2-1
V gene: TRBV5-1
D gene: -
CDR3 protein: CASSLSSNSYNEQFF
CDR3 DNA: TGCGCCAGCAGCTTGTCAAGCAATTCCTACAATGAGCAGTTCTTC

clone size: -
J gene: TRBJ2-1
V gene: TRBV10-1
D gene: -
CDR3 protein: CASLVEDEQFF
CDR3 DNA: TGCGCCAGCCTCGTGGAGGATGAGCAGTTCTTC

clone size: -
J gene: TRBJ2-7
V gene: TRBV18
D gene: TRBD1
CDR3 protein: CASSPTETGKEYEQYF
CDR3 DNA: TGTGCCAGCTCACCAACAGAGACAGGGAAGGAATACGAGCAGTACTTC

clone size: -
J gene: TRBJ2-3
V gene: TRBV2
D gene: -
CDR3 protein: CASSERDTQYF
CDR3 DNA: TGTGCCAGCAGTGAGAGGGATACGCAGTATTTT

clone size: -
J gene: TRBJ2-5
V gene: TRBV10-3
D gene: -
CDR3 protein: CAIRGLEETQYF
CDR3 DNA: TGTGCCATCAGGGGGCTGGAGGAGACCCAGTACTTC

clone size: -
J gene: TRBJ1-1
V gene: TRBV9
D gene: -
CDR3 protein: CASSAGGTEAFF
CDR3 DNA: TGTGCCAGCAGTGCGGGGGGAACTGAAGCTTTCTTT

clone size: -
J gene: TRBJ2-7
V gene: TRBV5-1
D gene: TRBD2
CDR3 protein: CASSPGLAGGSAEQYF
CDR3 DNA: TGCGCCAGCAGCCCAGGACTAGCGGGAGGGTCCGCCGAGCAGTACTTC

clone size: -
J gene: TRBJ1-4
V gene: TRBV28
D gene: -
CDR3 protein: CASSLRSEEKLFF
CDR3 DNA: TGTGCCAGCAGTTTGAGATCTGAGGAAAAACTGTTTTTT

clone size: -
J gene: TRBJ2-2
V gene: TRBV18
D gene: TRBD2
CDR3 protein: CASSASQGAAGNTGELFF
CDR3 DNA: TGTGCCAGCTCAGCTTCCCAGGGAGCAGCGGGAAACACCGGGGAGCTGTTTTTT